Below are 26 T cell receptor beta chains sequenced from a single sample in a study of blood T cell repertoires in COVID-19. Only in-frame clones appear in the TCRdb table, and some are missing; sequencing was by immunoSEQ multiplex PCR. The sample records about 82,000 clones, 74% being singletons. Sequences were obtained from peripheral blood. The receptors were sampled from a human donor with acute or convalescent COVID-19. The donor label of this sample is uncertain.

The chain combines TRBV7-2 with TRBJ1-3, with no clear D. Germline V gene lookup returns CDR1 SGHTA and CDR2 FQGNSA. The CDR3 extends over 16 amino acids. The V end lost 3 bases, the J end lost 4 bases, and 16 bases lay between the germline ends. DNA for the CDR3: TGTGCCAGCAGCTTGGTCAAGAACTCACTCGGAAACACCATATATTTT. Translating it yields CASSLVKNSLGNTIYF.

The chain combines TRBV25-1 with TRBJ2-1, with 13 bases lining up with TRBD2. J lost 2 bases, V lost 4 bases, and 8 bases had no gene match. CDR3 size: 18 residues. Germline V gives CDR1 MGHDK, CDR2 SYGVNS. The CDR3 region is CASSGGLAGLSAYNEQFF. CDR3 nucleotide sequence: TGTGCCAGCAGTGGGGGACTAGCGGGGTTATCGGCCTACAATGAGCAGTTCTTC.

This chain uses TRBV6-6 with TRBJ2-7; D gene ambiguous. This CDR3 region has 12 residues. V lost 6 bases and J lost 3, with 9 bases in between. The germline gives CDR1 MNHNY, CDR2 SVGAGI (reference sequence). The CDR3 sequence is CASSRTNYEQYV. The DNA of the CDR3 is TGTGCCAGCAGCCGTACAAACTACGAGCAGTACGTC.

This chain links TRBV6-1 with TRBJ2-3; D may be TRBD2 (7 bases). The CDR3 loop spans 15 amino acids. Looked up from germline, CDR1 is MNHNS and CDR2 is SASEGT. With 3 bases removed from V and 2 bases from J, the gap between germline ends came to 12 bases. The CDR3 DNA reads TGTGCCAGCAGTGACCGGGGGGCCGACACAGATACGCAGTATTTT. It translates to CASSDRGADTDTQYF.

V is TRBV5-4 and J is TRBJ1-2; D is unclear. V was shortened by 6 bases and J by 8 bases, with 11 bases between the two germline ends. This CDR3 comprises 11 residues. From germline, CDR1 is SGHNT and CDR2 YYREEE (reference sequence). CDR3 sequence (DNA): TGTGCCAGCACCCTAGGAGGGGGCTACACCTTC. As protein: CASTLGGGYTF. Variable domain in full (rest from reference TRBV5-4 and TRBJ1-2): ETGVTQSPTHLIKTRGQQVTLRCSSQSGHNTVSWYQQALGQGPQFIFQYYREEENGRGNFPPRFSGLQFPNYSSELNVNALELDDSALYLCASTLGGGYTFGSGTRLTVV.

In DNA form, the CDR3 reads TGTGCCAGCACCCAGGGAACTCACTATAATTCACCCCTCCACTTT. This encodes CASTQGTHYNSPLHF. V and J are TRBV28 and TRBJ1-6; the D gene is possibly TRBD1 (5 bases). Trimming left V 7 bases short and J 3 bases short, with 13 bases between. Germline assignment: CDR1 MDHEN and CDR2 SYDVKM. This CDR3 has 15 residues. The complete variable domain, with remaining parts taken from reference TRBV28 and TRBJ1-6, reads DVKVTQSSRYLVKRTGEKVFLECVQDMDHENMFWYRQDPGLGLRLIYFSYDVKMKEKGDIPEGYSVSREKKERFSLILESASTNQTSMYLCASTQGTHYNSPLHFGNGTRLTVT.

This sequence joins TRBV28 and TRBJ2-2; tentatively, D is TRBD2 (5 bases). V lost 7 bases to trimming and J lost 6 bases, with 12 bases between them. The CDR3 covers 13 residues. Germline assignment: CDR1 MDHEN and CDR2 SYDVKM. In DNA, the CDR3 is TGTGCCAGCATGGGTGACGGGGCCGGGGAGCTGTTTTTT. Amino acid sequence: CASMGDGAGELFF.

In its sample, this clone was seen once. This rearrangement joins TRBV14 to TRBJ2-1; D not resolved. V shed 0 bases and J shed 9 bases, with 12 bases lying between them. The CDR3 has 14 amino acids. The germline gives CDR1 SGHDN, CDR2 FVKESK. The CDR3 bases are TGTGCCAGCAGCCAAGATTTTGTACTCGGTGAGCAGTTCTTC. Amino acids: CASSQDFVLGEQFF.

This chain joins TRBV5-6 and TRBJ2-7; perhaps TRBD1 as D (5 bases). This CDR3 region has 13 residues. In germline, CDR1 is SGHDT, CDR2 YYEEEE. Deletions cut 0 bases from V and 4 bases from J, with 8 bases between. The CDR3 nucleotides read TGTGCCAGCAGCTTGGGACAGCTTTACGAGCAGTACTTC. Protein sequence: CASSLGQLYEQYF.

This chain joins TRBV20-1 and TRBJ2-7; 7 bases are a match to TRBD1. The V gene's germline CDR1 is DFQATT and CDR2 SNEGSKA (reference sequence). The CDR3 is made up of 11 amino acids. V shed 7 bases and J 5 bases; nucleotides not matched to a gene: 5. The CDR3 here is CSGTGVDEQYF. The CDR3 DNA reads TGCAGTGGTACAGGGGTGGACGAGCAGTACTTC.

The DNA for the CDR3 is TGTGCCAGCAGCTTCCCTCGGGAGACCCAGTACTTC. Amino acids: CASSFPRETQYF. This chain joins TRBV7-8 and TRBJ2-5; no definite D call. Trimming cost V 3 bases and J 5 bases, with 7 bases left between them. CDR1 SGHVS and CDR2 FQNEAQ come from the germline V gene. The CDR3 is 12 amino acids.

CDR3 DNA: TGCGCCAGCAGTGGCCTTGGGAGGAATGAGCAGTTCTTC. Its translation: CASSGLGRNEQFF. The chain carries TRBV10-1 and TRBJ2-1; tentative D call: TRBD2 (6 bases). CDR1 and CDR2 from the germline V gene are WNHNN and SYGVQD (reference sequence). Trimming stripped 4 bases from V and 7 bases from J, with 11 bases between. CDR3 size: 13 residues.

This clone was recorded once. The CDR3 coding sequence is TGTGCCAGCAGCTCTACAGGGGGCGGACAGCCCCAGCATTTT. Its protein product is CASSSTGGGQPQHF. The rearrangement uses TRBV7-9 and TRBJ1-5; TRBD1 matches 9 bases. This CDR3 has 14 residues. Germline assignment: CDR1 SEHNR and CDR2 FQNEAQ (reference sequence). V lost 4 bases to trimming and J lost 7 bases; unmatched junction nucleotides: 5.

The CDR3 DNA reads TGTGCCAGCAGCAGACTGGGACAGGTCGAAGACTATGGCTACACCTTC. Protein: CASSRLGQVEDYGYTF. The chain employs TRBV5-6 and TRBJ1-2; 8 positions agree with TRBD1. The CDR3 sequence is 16 residues long. With V trimmed by 4 bases and J by 3 bases, 11 bases remained unmatched. The germline CDR1 and CDR2 sequences are SGHDT and YYEEEE.

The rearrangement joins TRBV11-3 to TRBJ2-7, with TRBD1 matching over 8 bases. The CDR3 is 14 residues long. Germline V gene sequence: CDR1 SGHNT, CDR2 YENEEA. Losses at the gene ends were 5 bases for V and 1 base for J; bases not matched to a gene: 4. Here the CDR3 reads CASSRDRLSYEQYF. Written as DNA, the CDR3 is TGTGCCAGCAGCCGGGACAGGCTATCCTACGAGCAGTACTTC.

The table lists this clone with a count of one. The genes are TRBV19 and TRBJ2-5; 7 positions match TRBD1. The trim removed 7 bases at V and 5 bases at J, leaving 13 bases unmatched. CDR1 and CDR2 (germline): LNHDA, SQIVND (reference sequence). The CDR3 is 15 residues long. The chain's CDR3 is CASKGGDRALETQYF. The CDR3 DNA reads TGTGCCAGTAAAGGGGGAGACAGGGCTTTGGAGACCCAGTACTTC.

The CDR3 loop is CASSLPGIGELFF. CDR3 nucleotides: TGTGCCAGCAGCTTGCCGGGTATCGGGGAGCTGTTTTTT. The chain carries TRBV5-5 and TRBJ2-2; no firm D call. The length of the CDR3 is 13 residues. Trimming left V 1 base short and J 7 bases short, with 8 bases between. Germline V CDR1 and CDR2: SGHKS, YYEKEE (reference sequence).

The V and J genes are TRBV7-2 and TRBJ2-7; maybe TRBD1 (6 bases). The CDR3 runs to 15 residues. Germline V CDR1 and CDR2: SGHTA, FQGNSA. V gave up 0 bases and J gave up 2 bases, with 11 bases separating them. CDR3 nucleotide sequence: TGTGCCAGCAGCTTAGCCGGGACAAACACCTACGAGCAGTACGTC. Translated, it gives CASSLAGTNTYEQYV.

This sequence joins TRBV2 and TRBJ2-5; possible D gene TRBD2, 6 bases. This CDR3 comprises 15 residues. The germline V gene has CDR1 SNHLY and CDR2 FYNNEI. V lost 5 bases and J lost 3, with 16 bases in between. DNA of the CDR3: TGTGCCAGCAGTCAAATTGGGACTGGGAAAGAGACCCAGTACTTC. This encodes CASSQIGTGKETQYF.

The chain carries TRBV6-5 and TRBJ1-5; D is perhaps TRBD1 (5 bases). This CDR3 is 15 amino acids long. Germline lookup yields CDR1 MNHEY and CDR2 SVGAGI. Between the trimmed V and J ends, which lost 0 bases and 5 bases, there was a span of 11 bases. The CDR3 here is CASSYSQQGDQPQHF. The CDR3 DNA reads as TGTGCCAGCAGTTACTCGCAGCAGGGCGATCAGCCCCAGCATTTT.

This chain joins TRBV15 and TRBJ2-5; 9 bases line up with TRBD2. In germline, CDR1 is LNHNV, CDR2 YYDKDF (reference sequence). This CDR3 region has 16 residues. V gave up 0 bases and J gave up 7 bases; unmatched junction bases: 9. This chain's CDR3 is CATSRDRAGGPGTQYF. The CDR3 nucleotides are TGTGCCACCAGCAGAGACCGCGCGGGGGGGCCCGGGACCCAGTACTTC.

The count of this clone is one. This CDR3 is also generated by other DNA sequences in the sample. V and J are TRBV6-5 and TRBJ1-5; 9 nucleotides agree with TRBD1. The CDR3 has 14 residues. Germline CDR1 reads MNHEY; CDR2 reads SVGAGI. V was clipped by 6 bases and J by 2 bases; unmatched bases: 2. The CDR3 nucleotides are TGTGCCAGCAGCAGACAGGGGGGCAATCAGCCCCAGCATTTT. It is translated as CASSRQGGNQPQHF.

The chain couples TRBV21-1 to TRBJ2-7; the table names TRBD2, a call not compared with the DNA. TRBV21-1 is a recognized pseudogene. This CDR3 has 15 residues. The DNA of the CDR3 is TGTGCCAGCAGCAAAGGGGTCGCGAGGACCTACGAGCAGTACGTC. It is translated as CASSKGVARTYEQYV.

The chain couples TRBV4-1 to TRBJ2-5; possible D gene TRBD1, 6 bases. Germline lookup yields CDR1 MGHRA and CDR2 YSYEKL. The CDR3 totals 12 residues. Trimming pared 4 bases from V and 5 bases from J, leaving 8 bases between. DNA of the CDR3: TGCGCCAGCAGCCCTAGGGGGGAGACCCAGTACTTC. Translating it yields CASSPRGETQYF.

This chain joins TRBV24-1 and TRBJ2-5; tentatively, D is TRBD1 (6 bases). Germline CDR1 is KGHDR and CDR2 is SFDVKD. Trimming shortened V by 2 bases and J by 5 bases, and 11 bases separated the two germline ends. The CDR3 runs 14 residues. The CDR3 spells CATSDSGVRETQYF. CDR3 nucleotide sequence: TGTGCCACCAGTGATTCAGGGGTGCGGGAGACCCAGTACTTC.

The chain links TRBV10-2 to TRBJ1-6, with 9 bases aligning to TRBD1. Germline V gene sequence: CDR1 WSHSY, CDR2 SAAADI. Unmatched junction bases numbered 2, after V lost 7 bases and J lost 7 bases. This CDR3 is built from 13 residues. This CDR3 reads CASNGQGNSPLHF. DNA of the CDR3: TGCGCCAGCAACGGACAGGGGAATTCACCCCTCCACTTT.